This entry features one T cell receptor (beta chain) sequence. These data come from a study of T cell changes during pregnancy in multiple sclerosis. Germline V gene data show CDR1 as SGHRS and CDR2 as YFSETQ. V lost 2 bases and J lost 5; bases outside the gene matches: 6. The CDR3 is made up of 16 amino acids. Assay used: immunoSEQ multiplex PCR; TCRdb lists only in-frame clones, some missing. Of tens of thousands of clones in the sample, 75% to 90% are singletons; the top ten hold under 1.3%. This clonotype was sampled from a female donor in good health, enrolled as a control in a pregnancy study. The chain links TRBV5-1 to TRBJ2-5, with TRBD2 matching over 13 bases. Sequencing used CD4+ T cells from peripheral blood mononuclear cells, obtained in the first trimester of pregnancy. The CDR3 here is CASSFLLTSGRETQYF. The CDR3 DNA sequence: TGCGCCAGCAGCTTCCTTTTGACTAGCGGGAGGGAGACCCAGTACTTC.